This entry describes one TCR beta chain. Its antigen is unidentified. Trimming stripped 4 bases from V and 7 bases from J, with 11 bases between. Per germline, CDR1 LGHDT and CDR2 YNNKEL (reference sequence). This CDR3 has 14 residues. This entry belongs to a study of response to subunit inactivated influenza vaccine. Study-wide results and caveats: The authors offered the suggestion that each seasonal influenza vaccination recruits few new T cells.

TCRdb ran MiXCR on the RT-PCR reads and lists one entry per CDR3 protein. The sample yields under 800,000 distinct CDR3 sequences, roughly 14% seen once. The chain joins TRBV3-1 to TRBJ1-6; D uncertain. The sample in question was PBMCs from blood, obtained less than 15 days before vaccination. The clonotype comes from a man in his fifties who received an inactivated influenza vaccine. Written as DNA, the CDR3 is TGTGCCAGCAGCCCCCGGGATGTGAATTCACCCCTCCACTTT. This sequence encodes CASSPRDVNSPLHF.